Each of the 22 T cell receptor beta chains below was sequenced from the same sample in a study of T-cell reconstitution after alpha-beta-depleted transplantation in children. Researchers prepared the TCRbeta library using unique molecular identifiers, the study reports. TCRdb reprocessed the PCR reads via MiXCR and lists one record per CDR3 protein. The sample carries hundreds of thousands of distinct CDR3 sequences, 15% to 20% recorded once. The specimen comprised PBMCs, mostly from graft donor cells, sampled 360 days after TCRalphabeta/CD19-depleted stem cell transplant. These TCRs come from a male patient aged 2-10 years who had a stem cell transplant for acute lymphoblastic leukemia, so the T cells may come from the graft donor.

J is TRBJ2-3 and V is TRBV7-9; TRBD2 agrees at 11 bases. V shed 1 base, J shed 4 bases, and the junction held 1 base outside the gene matches. The CDR3 totals 15 residues. CDR1 is SEHNR and CDR2 is FQNEAQ in the germline V gene (reference sequence). CDR3 sequence: CASSLGLAGPDTQYF. The CDR3, as DNA: TGTGCCAGCAGCTTAGGACTAGCGGGGCCAGATACGCAGTATTTT.

The chain recombines TRBV21-1 with TRBJ2-5; the DNA was not used to check the table's D call, TRBD1. TRBV21-1 represents a pseudogene. CDR3 length: 15 residues. The DNA for the CDR3 is TGTGCCAGCAGCAAAGCGCTTGGGGGCCCGCAGACCCAGTACTTC. Amino acid sequence: CASSKALGGPQTQYF.

V and J are TRBV28 and TRBJ2-7, with D perhaps matching TRBD1 (5 bases). Per the germline V gene, CDR1 is MDHEN and CDR2 is SYDVKM. The CDR3 extends over 13 amino acids. With 7 bases removed from V and 3 bases from J, the gap between germline ends came to 13 bases. CDR3 sequence: CASNRDSYYEQYF. Written as DNA, the CDR3 is TGTGCCAGCAACCGTGACAGCTACTACGAGCAGTACTTC.

The CDR3 DNA reads TGTGCCAGCAGCCGTAAGACAGGGGTTTACGAGCAGTACTTC. Translation: CASSRKTGVYEQYF. This chain links TRBV3-1 with TRBJ2-7, with 8 bases lining up with TRBD1. Germline assignment: CDR1 LGHDT and CDR2 YNNKEL (reference sequence). V was pared by 4 bases and J by 4 bases, with 6 bases of the junction left unmatched. The CDR3 contains 14 residues.

This clonotype was recorded many times. The J gene is TRBJ2-3, the V gene TRBV12-3 or TRBV12-4; D unresolved. The CDR3 totals 14 residues. The germline V and J ends were trimmed by 2 bases and 2 bases, with 8 bases remaining between them. The CDR3, as DNA: TGTGCCAGCAGTTTAAGGCCGATCACAGATACGCAGTATTTT. Protein: CASSLRPITDTQYF.

This chain connects TRBV12-5 to TRBJ2-1, with 7 bases aligning to TRBD1. The CDR3 covers 15 residues. The V gene's germline CDR1 is LGHNT and CDR2 FRNRAP. V shed 5 bases, J shed 1 base, and the junction held 5 bases outside the gene matches. The CDR3 bases are TGTGCTAGTGGTCGAGCGACAGGGTCCTACAATGAGCAGTTCTTC. Its translation is CASGRATGSYNEQFF.

This clonotype was seen at least ten times. The V and J genes are TRBV5-1 and TRBJ2-7; 8 bases align to TRBD2. Trimming at V came to 4 bases and at J to 0 bases, leaving 6 bases not matched to a gene. The CDR3 has 15 amino acids. Germline CDR1 SGHRS, CDR2 YFSETQ. CDR3 sequence: CASSPLAGISYEQYF. The DNA for the CDR3 is TGCGCCAGCAGCCCTTTAGCGGGAATCTCCTACGAGCAGTACTTC.

This clonotype was counted at least ten times. The chain joins TRBV7-2 to TRBJ1-6; D is unclear. With 0 bases removed from V and 7 bases from J, the gap between germline ends came to 10 bases. The CDR3 loop spans 15 amino acids. The germline V gene encodes CDR1 SGHTA and CDR2 FQGNSA. The CDR3 reads CASSLAGLGNSPLHF. The DNA of the CDR3 is TGTGCCAGCAGCTTAGCGGGTCTAGGGAATTCACCCCTCCACTTT. The full variable domain, with the rest looked up from reference TRBV7-2 and TRBJ1-6, is GAGVSQSPSNKVTEKGKDVELRCDPISGHTALYWYRQSLGQGLEFLIYFQGNSAPDKSGLPSDRFSAERTGGSVSTLTIQRTQQEDSAVYLCASSLAGLGNSPLHFGNGTRLTVT.

There are a few counts of this clonotype. The V call is TRBV6-2 or TRBV6-3, the J call TRBJ1-5, with D hard to call. The germline gives CDR1 MNHEY, CDR2 SVGEGT. This CDR3 contains 15 residues. V lost 4 bases to trimming and J lost 0 bases, with 10 bases between them. CDR3: CASSLMRGSNQPQHF. The DNA for the CDR3 is TGTGCCAGCAGTTTGATGCGCGGTAGCAATCAGCCCCAGCATTTT.

This clonotype was detected a few times. V usage is TRBV28 and J usage is TRBJ1-1; D gene uncertain. CDR3 length: 13 amino acids. Trimming removed 3 bases from V and 1 base from J, with 6 bases in between. Germline V gene lookup returns CDR1 MDHEN and CDR2 SYDVKM. The CDR3 sequence is CASSFRQNTEAFF. The CDR3 DNA follows: TGTGCCAGCAGTTTCAGACAGAACACTGAAGCTTTCTTT.

The table lists this clonotype with a few counts. Here the CDR3 DNA reads TGTGCCAGCAGCTTAGCGGAAGGGACACACTCTGGGGCCAACGTCCTGACTTTC. This translates into CASSLAEGTHSGANVLTF. The chain employs TRBV11-1 and TRBJ2-6, with a weak D call TRBD1 (6 bases). CDR1 is SGHAT and CDR2 is FQDESV in the germline V gene (reference sequence). V lost 0 bases, J lost 0 bases, and 12 bases lay in between. The CDR3 covers 18 residues.

This clonotype was counted at least ten times. V usage is TRBV6-2 or TRBV6-3 and J usage is TRBJ2-7; 11 nucleotides agree with TRBD1. Germline V lookup: CDR1 MNHEY, CDR2 SVGEGT. V lost 10 bases, J lost 4 bases, and 6 bases stayed unmatched. This CDR3 is built from 13 residues. The chain's CDR3 is CATTGTGGYEQYF. CDR3 DNA: TGTGCCACCACCGGGACAGGGGGATACGAGCAGTACTTC.

This clonotype was seen at least ten times. The J gene is TRBJ2-5, the V gene TRBV5-1, with D possibly TRBD2 on 5 matching bases. Germline CDR1 and CDR2: SGHRS and YFSETQ. The germline V and J ends were trimmed by 0 bases and 4 bases, with 10 bases remaining between them. The CDR3 sequence is 14 residues long. CDR3 bases: TGCGCCAGCAGCTTGGAGGGAGCGCGAGAGACCCAGTACTTC. This sequence encodes CASSLEGARETQYF.

The chain employs TRBV12-3 or TRBV12-4 and TRBJ1-1; D gene uncertain. The V gene lost 8 bases and the J gene lost 0 bases, with 10 bases spanning the gap. This CDR3 spans 13 amino acids. CDR3 sequence: CASRRAMNTEAFF. The CDR3 DNA reads TGTGCCAGCCGCCGGGCGATGAACACTGAAGCTTTCTTT.

The chain recombines TRBV27 with TRBJ2-5; 7 positions match TRBD1. This CDR3 spans 15 amino acids. CDR1 MNHEY and CDR2 SMNVEV come from the germline V gene (reference sequence). The J segment lost 3 bases and the V segment lost 4 bases, leaving 8 bases of the junction unmatched. CDR3 residues: CASSYKRGLEETQYF. For the CDR3, the DNA is TGTGCCAGCAGTTACAAGAGGGGGCTAGAAGAGACCCAGTACTTC.

The chain joins TRBV11-2 to TRBJ2-1; D is possibly TRBD1 or TRBD2 (5 bases each). Germline V gene sequence: CDR1 SGHAT, CDR2 FQNNGV. V lost 1 base and J lost 1, with 11 bases in between. The CDR3 runs to 16 residues. In nucleotides, the CDR3 is TGTGCCAGCAGCTTAGTTCCAGAGGGGTCCTACAATGAGCAGTTCTTC. Translation gives CASSLVPEGSYNEQFF. Full variable domain (outside the CDR3, taken from reference TRBV11-2 and TRBJ2-1): EAGVAQSPRYKIIEKRQSVAFWCNPISGHATLYWYQQILGQGPKLLIQFQNNGVVDDSQLPKDRFSAERLKGVDSTLKIQPAKLEDSAVYLCASSLVPEGSYNEQFFGPGTRLTVL.

This clonotype appeared a few times. The rearrangement uses TRBV29-1 and TRBJ2-3; 7 bases agree with TRBD2. V was clipped by 2 bases and J by 0 bases; unmatched bases: 5. Germline CDR1 SQVTM, CDR2 ANQGSEA. The length of the CDR3 is 15 residues. CDR3 loop: CSVEILAGSTDTQYF. The CDR3 DNA follows: TGCAGCGTTGAAATTTTAGCGGGCAGCACAGATACGCAGTATTTT.

This clonotype was counted many times. The genes are TRBV7-2 and TRBJ1-5, with D perhaps TRBD1 (5 bases). The CDR3 contains 14 residues. The V gene's germline CDR1 is SGHTA and CDR2 FQGNSA. V lost 1 base to trimming and J lost 4 bases, with 8 bases between them. CDR3 in DNA: TGTGCCAGCAGCTTAGGGACAAGGAATCAGCCCCAGCATTTT. Residues: CASSLGTRNQPQHF.

The V gene is TRBV2, the J gene TRBJ2-7; 8 bases line up with TRBD1. CDR1 is SNHLY, CDR2 FYNNEI, per germline. The CDR3 contains 16 residues. The V and J ends lost 3 bases and 1 base, in that order; junction bases with no gene match: 8. The CDR3: CASSDPATGGSYEQYF. CDR3 coding DNA: TGTGCCAGCAGTGACCCGGCCACAGGGGGATCCTACGAGCAGTACTTC.

The chain couples TRBV7-3 to TRBJ1-1; D possibly corresponds to TRBD1 (5 bases). The V gene lost 1 base and the J gene lost 4 bases, with 13 bases spanning the gap. Germline assignment: CDR1 SGHTA and CDR2 FQGTGA. This CDR3 spans 15 amino acids. The CDR3 DNA reads as TGTGCCAGCAGCTTAATTGGGGGTGGTGGCACTGAAGCTTTCTTT. Protein: CASSLIGGGGTEAFF.

This clonotype has ten or more counts. The chain combines TRBV28 with TRBJ2-3, with 8 bases that match TRBD2. Germline CDR1 reads MDHEN; CDR2 reads SYDVKM. The CDR3 totals 16 residues. V trimming: 6 bases; J trimming: 3 bases; junction bases outside the gene matches: 11. CDR3 coding DNA: TGTGCCAGCAGCCTCCCCATAGCGGGAAATACAGATACGCAGTATTTT. Its protein is CASSLPIAGNTDTQYF.

Notes on this clonotype: A read error may explain this, as a much larger clone is one base away. J is TRBJ2-3 and V is TRBV4-3; 12 bases are a match to TRBD2. The CDR3 runs 17 residues. The germline V gene has CDR1 LGHNA and CDR2 YSLEER. With V trimmed by 1 base and J by 0 bases, 2 bases remained unmatched. CDR3 in DNA: TGCGCCAGCAGCCAAGGACTAGCGGGAGTCAGCACAGATACGCAGTATTTT. Residues: CASSQGLAGVSTDTQYF.